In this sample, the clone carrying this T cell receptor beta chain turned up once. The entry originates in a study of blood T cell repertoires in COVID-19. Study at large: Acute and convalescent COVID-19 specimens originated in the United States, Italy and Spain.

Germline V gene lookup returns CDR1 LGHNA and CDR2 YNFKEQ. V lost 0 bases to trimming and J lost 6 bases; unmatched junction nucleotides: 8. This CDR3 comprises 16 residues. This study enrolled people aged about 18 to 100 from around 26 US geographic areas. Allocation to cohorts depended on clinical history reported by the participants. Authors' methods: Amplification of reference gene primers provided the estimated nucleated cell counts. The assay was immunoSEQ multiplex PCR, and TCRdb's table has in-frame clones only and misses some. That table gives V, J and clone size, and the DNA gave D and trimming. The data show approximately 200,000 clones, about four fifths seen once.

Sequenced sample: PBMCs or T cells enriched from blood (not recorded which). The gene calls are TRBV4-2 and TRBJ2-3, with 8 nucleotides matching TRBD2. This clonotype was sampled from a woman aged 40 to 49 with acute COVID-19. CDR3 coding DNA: TGTGCCAGCAGCCAAGATCGAGCGGGGGCCCGGGATACGCAGTATTTT. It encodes CASSQDRAGARDTQYF.